The 32 T cell receptor beta chains below were found in one sample sequenced in a study of blood T cells in healthy people across ages. A sample-barcoded 5' primer and a J-beta primer mix were used in a second PCR of about 7 to 11 cycles. TCRdb itself ran the 5' RACE reads through MiXCR, one entry per CDR3 protein. The sample lists under 2 million distinct CDR3 sequences; about 31% were seen once. Sequencing was done on a sample of blood. These receptor sequences come from a woman younger than 45 in good health.

Worth noting for this clonotype: A much bigger clone sits one base away, suggesting this may be a read error. The chain combines TRBV7-9 with TRBJ2-4; TRBD2 agrees at 8 bases. Matching the DNA end better, TRBJ2-7 makes the J call doubtful. This CDR3 spans 14 amino acids. The germline V gene has CDR1 SEHNR and CDR2 FQNEAQ (reference sequence). Here the CDR3 reads CVSSLAGLIYEQYF. CDR3 nucleotides: TGTGTCAGCAGCTTAGCGGGACTGATCTACGAGCAGTACTTC.

This clonotype was seen many times. The chain combines TRBV5-1 with TRBJ2-5; 8 bases agree with TRBD2. The CDR3 consists of 15 residues. Germline-derived CDR1 and CDR2 are SGHRS and YFSETQ. V shed 2 bases and J 7 bases; nucleotides not matched to a gene: 10. The DNA for the CDR3 is TGCGCCAGCAGCTTTAGCGGGGACTCTCCACGGACCCAGTACTTC. Residues: CASSFSGDSPRTQYF.

The gene calls are TRBV20-1 and TRBJ2-3; 12 nucleotides line up with TRBD2. The germline V gene encodes CDR1 DFQATT and CDR2 SNEGSKA (reference sequence). V lost 5 bases to trimming and J lost 1 base; unmatched junction nucleotides: 7. The CDR3 totals 16 residues. CDR3 residues: CSALGLAGKRTDTQYF. The CDR3 DNA sequence: TGCAGTGCTCTTGGACTAGCGGGGAAACGCACAGATACGCAGTATTTT.

V is TRBV3-1 and J is TRBJ2-7, with a tentative D call TRBD1 (6 bases). V was cut by 1 base and J by 6 bases, with 13 bases left in between. CDR1 LGHDT and CDR2 YNNKEL come from the germline V gene (reference sequence). CDR3 size: 14 residues. The DNA for the CDR3 is TGTGCCAGCAGCCAAGTACAGGGAAGGAGCGAGCAGTACTTC. Protein: CASSQVQGRSEQYF.

The chain carries TRBV18 and TRBJ2-3; 12 bases agree with TRBD1. The trim removed 3 bases at V and 5 bases at J, leaving 3 bases unmatched. The CDR3 is 15 amino acids. Germline CDR1 and CDR2: KGHSH and LQKENI. The CDR3 here is CASSPGTGGRDTQYF. DNA for the CDR3: TGTGCCAGCTCACCCGGGACAGGGGGCAGAGATACGCAGTATTTT.

This clonotype was seen many times. This chain links TRBV10-2 with TRBJ2-1, with a tentative D call TRBD2 (5 bases). Per germline, CDR1 WSHSY and CDR2 SAAADI. Trimming stripped 5 bases from V and 7 bases from J, with 12 bases between. The CDR3 has 13 residues. This CDR3 is CASSRGTGNEQFF. CDR3 DNA: TGCGCCAGCAGTCGGGGAACTGGGAATGAGCAGTTCTTC.

In this sample, this clonotype turned up a few times. V and J are TRBV3-1 and TRBJ2-7, with 8 bases matching TRBD2. Germline lookup yields CDR1 LGHDT and CDR2 YNNKEL (reference sequence). The CDR3 is made up of 17 amino acids. J lost 9 bases, V lost 3 bases, and 19 bases had no gene match. The DNA of the CDR3 is TGTGCCAGCAGCCAGAAAACTGCGGCGGGGGGTCGGCAGCCGCAGTACTTC. This sequence encodes CASSQKTAAGGRQPQYF.

This clonotype was counted only a few times. The J gene is TRBJ2-2, the V gene TRBV4-1; 8 bases line up with TRBD2. The CDR3 contains 18 residues. After removal of 4 bases from V and 1 base from J, the junction contained 11 bases not matched to a gene. From germline, CDR1 is MGHRA and CDR2 YSYEKL. The DNA of the CDR3 is TGCGCCAGCAGCCTTCGTCTAGCGGGTGCTGAGAACACCGGGGAGCTGTTTTTT. Its protein product is CASSLRLAGAENTGELFF.

The rearrangement joins TRBV28 to TRBJ2-3; unclear D gene. CDR3 length equals 13 residues. Germline V gene data show CDR1 as MDHEN and CDR2 as SYDVKM. V lost 8 bases and J 2 bases, leaving 11 bases between the germline ends. The CDR3 DNA reads TGTGCCAGCCTCAAACCAGACACAGATACGCAGTATTTT. Translating gives CASLKPDTDTQYF.

The genes are TRBV25-1 and TRBJ2-7; D perhaps matches TRBD1 (6 bases). The CDR3 has 14 amino acids. V gave up 5 bases and J gave up 3 bases, with 14 bases separating them. Per the germline V gene, CDR1 is MGHDK and CDR2 is SYGVNS. As DNA, the CDR3 is TGTGCCAGCAGTAGGGCAGGGGACCTCTACGAGCAGTACTTC. It is translated as CASSRAGDLYEQYF.

The chain couples TRBV28 to TRBJ2-7; D may be TRBD1 (5 bases). Germline CDR1 and CDR2: MDHEN and SYDVKM. V was cut by 5 bases and J by 2 bases, with 13 bases left in between. The CDR3 has 14 residues. CDR3 sequence reads: CASSSPARAYEQYF. The CDR3 nucleotides read TGTGCCAGCAGTAGCCCGGCCAGGGCCTACGAGCAGTACTTC. Together with reference TRBV28 and TRBJ2-7, the CDR3 gives the full variable domain: DVKVTQSSRYLVKRTGEKVFLECVQDMDHENMFWYRQDPGLGLRLIYFSYDVKMKEKGDIPEGYSVSREKKERFSLILESASTNQTSMYLCASSSPARAYEQYFGPGTRLTVT.

This chain uses TRBV28 with TRBJ2-2, with 10 bases identical to TRBD1. This CDR3 has 16 residues. Losses at the gene ends were 6 bases for V and 4 bases for J; bases not matched to a gene: 8. Germline lookup yields CDR1 MDHEN and CDR2 SYDVKM. CDR3 region: CASSPRRTGGTGELFF. The CDR3 nucleotides are TGTGCCAGCAGCCCCCGCCGGACAGGGGGCACCGGGGAGCTGTTTTTT.

This clonotype showed up just a few times. The J gene is TRBJ1-5, the V gene TRBV18, with 11 bases lining up with TRBD1. The CDR3 sequence is 15 residues long. The germline gives CDR1 KGHSH, CDR2 LQKENI. V was clipped by 4 bases and J by 6 bases; unmatched bases: 5. DNA for the CDR3: TGTGCCAGCTCACAAGGACAGGGGGCAGGTCAGCCCCAGCATTTT. This encodes CASSQGQGAGQPQHF.

The rearrangement links TRBV5-1 to TRBJ2-3; no firm D call. The CDR3 has 14 residues. The germline CDR1 and CDR2 sequences are SGHRS and YFSETQ. V lost 4 bases, J lost 2 bases, and 11 bases lay in between. CDR3 nucleotide sequence: TGCGCCAGCAGCCTAACCAAGGACACAGATACGCAGTATTTT. This translates into CASSLTKDTDTQYF.

This clonotype showed up just a few times. The chain uses TRBV7-3 and TRBJ2-1, with 8 bases fitting TRBD1. This CDR3 contains 17 residues. V shed 5 bases and J 12 bases; nucleotides not matched to a gene: 21. Germline assignment: CDR1 SGHTA and CDR2 FQGTGA. As DNA, the CDR3 is TGTGCCAGCAGCCCAACAACCGGGACAGGAGGGATACGGCGGCAGTTCTTC. Translation: CASSPTTGTGGIRRQFF.

This clonotype has a single count. The junction does not match germline at one end; this may be a read error. The chain recombines TRBV3-1 with TRBJ1-1; no definite D call. Germline-derived CDR1 and CDR2 are LGHDT and YNNKEL (reference sequence). CDR3 length equals 15 residues. CDR3 DNA: TGTGTCAGCAGCCAAGATCCCCTCCTAGGTGATGAAGCTTTCTTT. Translation: CVSSQDPLLGDEAFF.

This clonotype was detected only a few times. The rearrangement links TRBV6-5 to TRBJ1-2, with TRBD1 identical over 8 bases. The germline gives CDR1 MNHEY, CDR2 SVGAGI. V shed 5 bases and J 8 bases; nucleotides not matched to a gene: 19. The CDR3 spans 17 residues. CDR3 sequence reads: CASSDKSPGQALRGYTF. CDR3 coding DNA: TGTGCCAGCAGTGACAAGAGTCCGGGACAGGCTCTCAGAGGCTACACCTTC.

With regard to this clonotype: Its ends do not fully match the called genes, so a read error is possible. This rearrangement joins TRBV4-2 to TRBJ1-4, with 8 bases aligning to TRBD1. This CDR3 contains 14 residues. Germline V gene data show CDR1 as LGHNA and CDR2 as YNFKEQ. CDR3 residues: CASSQGARDEELFF. As DNA, the CDR3 is TGTGCTAGCAGCCAGGGGGCGCGGGATGAAGAACTGTTTTTT.

The sample holds one count of this clonotype. The rearrangement joins TRBV7-9 to TRBJ2-7; 11 bases match TRBD2. The V gene's germline CDR1 is SEHNR and CDR2 FQNEAQ (reference sequence). Germline trimming cut 5 bases from V and 7 bases from J; bases unmatched to any gene: 10. CDR3 length: 15 amino acids. This CDR3 reads CASSRLAGGFNEQYF. The CDR3 DNA is TGTGCCAGCAGCCGATTAGCGGGGGGGTTCAATGAGCAGTACTTC.

The chain carries TRBV7-2 and TRBJ2-3; the match to TRBD2 covers 8 bases. The germline V gene has CDR1 SGHTA and CDR2 FQGNSA. The CDR3 loop spans 15 amino acids. J lost 4 bases, V lost 7 bases, and 10 bases had no gene match. The CDR3 DNA reads TGTGCCAGCATCCCGGGGGGGTTCAGGGCAGATACGCAGTATTTT. This gives the protein CASIPGGFRADTQYF.

Points on this clonotype: A much larger clone sits a single nucleotide away, making a read error possible. J is TRBJ2-1 and V is TRBV20-1, with TRBD2 as a possible D gene (5 bases). Trimming took off 0 bases at V and 3 bases at J, with 15 bases between the two ends. Looked up from germline, CDR1 is DFQATT and CDR2 is SNEGSKA (reference sequence). The CDR3 is made up of 16 amino acids. The CDR3 sequence: CSARDGGRSCYNEQFF. The CDR3 nucleotides read TGCAGTGCTAGAGATGGAGGCAGGAGCTGCTACAATGAGCAGTTCTTC.

The chain is built from TRBV28 and TRBJ1-3; no clear D. The length of the CDR3 is 14 residues. V lost 8 bases, J lost 0 bases, and 11 bases lay in between. CDR1 MDHEN and CDR2 SYDVKM come from the germline V gene. CDR3 nucleotide sequence: TGTGCCAGCGCCAAAGGGTACTCTGGAAACACCATATATTTT. This translates into CASAKGYSGNTIYF.

This clonotype occurred a few times. V usage is TRBV6-5 and J usage is TRBJ2-7; 7 positions match TRBD1. This CDR3 is built from 14 residues. The V gene's germline CDR1 is MNHEY and CDR2 SVGAGI. J lost 0 bases, V lost 2 bases, and 1 base had no gene match. The CDR3 DNA reads as TGTGCCAGCAGTTACAACAGGGGCTCCTACGAGCAGTACTTC. It encodes CASSYNRGSYEQYF.

This clonotype was recorded at least ten times. V gene TRBV7-9 combines with J gene TRBJ2-3; D might be TRBD2 (7 bases). Trimming shortened V by 5 bases and J by 2 bases, and 17 bases separated the two germline ends. This CDR3 is built from 16 residues. Germline CDR1 reads SEHNR; CDR2 reads FQNEAQ (reference sequence). The CDR3 reads CASSPVGGAYTDTQYF. The CDR3 DNA sequence: TGTGCCAGCAGCCCAGTGGGGGGGGCCTACACAGATACGCAGTATTTT.

In its sample, this clonotype was seen a few times. The CDR3 protein is CASSPRDSGANVLTF. The CDR3 coding sequence is TGTGCCAGCAGCCCCCGAGACTCTGGGGCCAACGTCCTGACTTTC. V gene TRBV7-9 combines with J gene TRBJ2-6; D call uncertain. The CDR3 consists of 15 residues. CDR1 is SEHNR, CDR2 FQNEAQ, per germline (reference sequence). V was cut by 5 bases and J by 0 bases, with 8 bases left in between.

The CDR3 reads CASSKEGGTADTQYF. The CDR3 DNA is TGTGCCAGCAGCAAGGAGGGGGGAACGGCAGATACGCAGTATTTT. The V and J genes are TRBV9 and TRBJ2-3; D assignment may be TRBD1 or TRBD2 (6 bases each). The CDR3 totals 15 residues. Germline V gene lookup returns CDR1 SGDLS and CDR2 YYNGEE. V shed 4 bases and J shed 4 bases, with 16 bases lying between them.

This clonotype showed up just a few times. In DNA form, the CDR3 reads TGTGCCAGCAGTGACTCTACGGGGGGGCCGGGGGAGACCCAGTACTTC. This gives the protein CASSDSTGGPGETQYF. V gene TRBV6-4 combines with J gene TRBJ2-5, with 8 bases matching TRBD2. With 0 bases clipped from V and 5 bases from J, the junction kept 8 bases outside the gene matches. The CDR3 spans 16 residues. In germline, CDR1 is MRHNA, CDR2 SNTAGT.

The genes are TRBV9 and TRBJ2-3, with 7 positions matching TRBD2. Trimming removed 4 bases from V and 6 bases from J; junction bases left unmatched: 11. CDR1 is SGDLS, CDR2 YYNGEE, per germline. The length of the CDR3 is 15 residues. In DNA form, the CDR3 reads TGTGCCAGCAGCCCAACGGGGGGAACGACGGATACGCAGTATTTT. Translating it yields CASSPTGGTTDTQYF.

This clonotype appeared a few times. A read error may produce the germline difference seen at one junction end. This chain connects TRBV6-6 to TRBJ1-2, with D tentatively TRBD1 (5 bases). The germline V gene has CDR1 MNHNY and CDR2 SVGAGI (reference sequence). The CDR3 is made up of 13 amino acids. The CDR3 DNA sequence: TGTGCCAGCAGTTACTCGGACAACTACGGCTACACCTTC. This gives the protein CASSYSDNYGYTF.

This clonotype came up a few times. The chain employs TRBV4-2 and TRBJ1-2; 7 bases are a match to TRBD1. CDR3 size: 19 residues. The J segment lost 4 bases and the V segment lost 8 bases, leaving 25 bases of the junction unmatched. CDR1 is LGHNA and CDR2 is YNFKEQ in the germline V gene. CDR3 DNA sequence: TGTGCCAGCGGAAGGGGAGGAGGAAAAACCGGGACAGACTTCTATGGCTACACCTTC. Translation: CASGRGGGKTGTDFYGYTF.

Details on this clonotype: A much larger clonotype is one base distant, so this may be a read error. The rearrangement joins TRBV4-1 to TRBJ2-3; 10 nucleotides match TRBD2. Germline CDR1 MGHRA, CDR2 YSYEKL. This CDR3 spans 16 amino acids. This CDR3 reads CAGSLKTSGYTDTQYF. In DNA, the CDR3 is TGCGCCGGCAGCCTAAAGACTAGCGGGTACACAGATACGCAGTATTTT.

A remark on this clonotype: One end of the junction varies from germline; a read error may be responsible. The V call is TRBV15, the J call TRBJ2-7; D might be TRBD2 (6 bases). The CDR3 covers 15 residues. Germline values: CDR1 LNHNV, CDR2 YYDKDF (reference sequence). For the CDR3, the DNA is TGTGCCCCCAGCAGAGATGGGGACTTAGGCTACGAGCAGTACTTC. Translated: CAPSRDGDLGYEQYF.